The rows below give T cell receptor beta chains drawn from one sample of a study of identical twins. From the 5' RACE reads, TCRdb called clonotypes with MiXCR, one entry per CDR3 protein. The sample lists 600,000 to 800,000 distinct CDR3 sequences, 21% occurring once. This same sample was also part of a study on T cells expressing NK-cell markers.

The specimen was PBMCs. Source of these receptors: a woman aged 18-29 years in good health. The CDR3 runs from the conserved cysteine through the conserved F or W. The order of the fields is V gene, J gene, clone size, D gene, CDR3 protein, CDR3 DNA. The D gene is left open where the match is weak. Where a row states a size, it is once, few, many or the class of an expanded clone; other rows omit it.

TRBV20-1,TRBJ2-3,few,.,CSATPGLQRGPDTQYF,TGCAGTGCTACCCCTGGGCTACAGAGGGGCCCAGATACGCAGTATTTT
TRBV4-1,TRBJ2-7,few,.,CASSQDSAGPYEQYF,TGCGCCAGCAGCCAAGATAGCGCAGGGCCCTACGAGCAGTACTTC
TRBV12-3/TRBV12-4,TRBJ2-1,few,TRBD2,CASRRIGTSGRVDEQFF,TGTGCCAGCAGGAGAATAGGGACTAGCGGGAGAGTAGATGAGCAGTTCTTC
TRBV20-1,TRBJ1-1,few,TRBD1,CSATGTGGSAEAFF,TGCAGTGCAACCGGGACAGGGGGCAGCGCTGAAGCTTTCTTT
TRBV30,TRBJ2-5,few,.,CAWSVWEAQETQYF,TGTGCCTGGAGTGTATGGGAGGCCCAAGAGACCCAGTACTTC
TRBV6-2/TRBV6-3,TRBJ2-3,.,TRBD2,CASQAPRGRGTDTQYF,TGTGCCAGCCAAGCCCCTCGCGGGAGAGGGACAGATACGCAGTATTTT
TRBV3-1,TRBJ2-3,.,.,CASSHQADHTDTQYF,TGTGCCAGCAGCCACCAAGCCGACCACACAGATACGCAGTATTTT
TRBV20-1,TRBJ2-7,few,.,CSARVEGGVGPVYEQYF,TGCAGTGCTAGAGTCGAGGGTGGCGTGGGCCCCGTCTACGAGCAGTACTTC
TRBV10-3,TRBJ2-3,.,.,CAISERVTPDTQYF,TGTGCCATCAGTGAAAGGGTTACGCCCGATACGCAGTATTTT
TRBV12-3/TRBV12-4,TRBJ2-3,few,TRBD2,CASSLASGPDTQYF,TGTGCCAGCAGTCTAGCTAGCGGGCCCGATACGCAGTATTTT
TRBV20-1,TRBJ2-5,many,.,CSAPGHGETQYF,TGCAGTGCTCCTGGCCACGGGGAGACCCAGTACTTC
TRBV5-1,TRBJ1-3,.,.,CASSLGLDVDTIYF,TGCGCCAGCAGCTTGGGGTTGGACGTGGACACCATATATTTT
TRBV9,TRBJ2-1,.,.,CASSSGDESEQFF,TGTGCCAGCAGTAGCGGAGACGAGAGTGAGCAGTTCTTC
TRBV11-2,TRBJ2-7,few,.,CASSLASLYYEQYF,TGTGCCAGCAGCTTAGCATCACTTTACTACGAGCAGTACTTC
TRBV7-2,TRBJ2-5,few,TRBD2,CASSLRLAGVRETQYF,TGTGCCAGCAGCCTACGTCTGGCGGGAGTAAGGGAGACCCAGTACTTC
TRBV29-1,TRBJ1-4,few,.,CSVREVATNEKLFF,TGCAGCGTGAGGGAAGTAGCAACTAATGAAAAACTGTTTTTT
TRBV3-1,TRBJ2-7,many,TRBD1,CASSQPGQTGEQYF,TGTGCCAGCAGCCAACCGGGACAGACAGGCGAGCAGTACTTC
TRBV5-1,TRBJ2-7,many,.,CASSLVPYEQYF,TGTGCCAGCAGCTTAGTCCCCTACGAGCAGTACTTC
TRBV7-2,TRBJ2-7,few,TRBD1,CASSRTGSLSYEQYF,TGTGCCAGCAGCCGGACAGGGTCCCTCTCCTACGAGCAGTACTTC
TRBV20-1,TRBJ2-1,.,.,CSARDFKGSWNEQFF,TGCAGTGCTAGAGATTTTAAGGGCAGCTGGAATGAGCAGTTCTTC
TRBV5-6,TRBJ1-6,.,.,CASSFGGTALHF,TGTGCCAGCAGCTTTGGAGGGACGGCCCTCCACTTT
TRBV9,TRBJ2-1,.,TRBD2,CASSVAAGGNNEQFF,TGTGCCAGCAGCGTAGCAGCGGGGGGTAACAATGAGCAGTTCTTC
TRBV5-6,TRBJ2-1,once,TRBD1,CASSSGTGSDEQFF,TGTGCCAGCAGCTCCGGGACAGGGTCGGATGAGCAGTTCTTC
TRBV7-9,TRBJ2-1,once,.,CASSLGGGVHEQFF,TGTGCCAGCAGCTTAGGAGGTGGGGTTCATGAGCAGTTCTTC
TRBV20-1,TRBJ2-3,many,.,CSARGRKDTQYF,TGCAGTGCTAGAGGCCGGAAAGATACGCAGTATTTT
TRBV12-3/TRBV12-4,TRBJ2-7,.,.,CASSLERGYSSEQYF,TGTGCCAGCAGTTTAGAGAGGGGCTATAGTTCCGAGCAGTACTTC
TRBV19,TRBJ2-1,.,TRBD2,CASSTGLAGARRINNEQFF,TGTGCCAGTAGTACAGGACTAGCGGGAGCCCGAAGGATAAACAATGAGCAGTTCTTC
TRBV12-3/TRBV12-4,TRBJ2-7,many,TRBD1,CASSPTGLNSYEQYF,TGTGCCAGCAGTCCGACAGGGTTAAACTCCTACGAGCAGTACTTC
TRBV12-3/TRBV12-4,TRBJ2-2,few,TRBD2,CASSQTSGNPGELFF,TGTGCCAGCAGCCAGACTAGCGGGAATCCCGGGGAGCTGTTTTTT
TRBV12-3/TRBV12-4,TRBJ2-5,.,TRBD1,CASSYHGQGAETQYF,TGTGCCAGCAGCTACCATGGACAGGGGGCAGAGACCCAGTACTTC
TRBV7-9,TRBJ1-4,.,.,CASSTHGGYKLFF,TGTGCCAGCAGCACCCACGGGGGCTATAAACTGTTTTTT
TRBV6-5,TRBJ2-7,few,TRBD2,CASSSTSGGGGEQYF,TGTGCCAGCAGTTCCACTAGCGGGGGCGGAGGAGAGCAGTACTTC
TRBV11-2,TRBJ2-7,.,.,CASSLDRPGPYEQYF,TGTGCCAGCAGCTTAGATCGACCAGGACCCTACGAGCAGTACTTC
TRBV12-3/TRBV12-4,TRBJ1-3,few,.,CATRHVPSGNTIYF,TGTGCCACCCGACACGTTCCCTCTGGAAACACCATATATTTT
TRBV20-1,TRBJ1-1,.,.,CSASDSNEAFF,TGCAGTGCTAGTGATAGCAATGAAGCTTTCTTT
TRBV6-5,TRBJ1-4,.,TRBD1,CASSFRDRANEKLFF,TGTGCCAGCAGTTTTCGGGACAGAGCTAATGAAAAACTGTTTTTT
TRBV5-5,TRBJ1-4,.,.,CASSNLQGFAKKLFF,TGTGCCAGCAGCAACCTACAGGGCTTCGCGAAAAAACTGTTTTTT
TRBV19,TRBJ2-7,.,TRBD2,CASSKASRAGGAKNEQYF,TGTGCCAGTAGCAAAGCATCACGCGCGGGGGGCGCCAAGAACGAGCAGTACTTC